These 7 T cell receptor beta chains share one sample of origin, sequenced in a study of T cells after yellow fever vaccination. TCRdb re-derived calls from the 5' RACE reads in MiXCR, one entry per CDR3 protein. The sample lists some 670,000 distinct CDR3 sequences, around 12% occurring once. Sequenced here: PBMCs, sampled on the day of the yellow fever booster vaccination. These receptors were collected from a man aged 25 to 40 who received the YFV17D yellow fever vaccine.

This clonotype has a handful of counts. The V and J genes are TRBV11-2 and TRBJ2-7, with 7 bases that match TRBD1. V gave up 4 bases and J gave up 6 bases; unmatched junction bases: 3. The length of the CDR3 is 12 residues. CDR1 is SGHAT and CDR2 is FQNNGV in the germline V gene. The CDR3 sequence: CASSSGQAEQYF. The CDR3 DNA follows: TGTGCCAGCAGCTCCGGACAGGCCGAGCAGTACTTC.

This sequence joins TRBV20-1 and TRBJ2-7; D is unclear. With 6 bases removed from V and 0 bases from J, the gap between germline ends came to 12 bases. The CDR3 length is 13 residues. Per germline, CDR1 DFQATT and CDR2 SNEGSKA (reference sequence). CDR3: CSASGSFSYEQYF. The CDR3, as DNA: TGCAGTGCCTCGGGCTCCTTCTCCTACGAGCAGTACTTC.

The chain joins TRBV21-1 to TRBJ2-7; the D call TRBD2 from the table was never checked on the DNA. TRBV21-1 is given as a pseudogene. The CDR3 extends over 16 amino acids. The CDR3 loop reads CASSKFTSGATYEQYF. The CDR3 DNA sequence: TGTGCCAGCAGCAAGTTCACTAGCGGGGCTACCTACGAGCAGTACTTC.

The chain links TRBV7-2 to TRBJ2-3; 13 nucleotides line up with TRBD2. The CDR3 is made up of 16 amino acids. With 5 bases clipped from V and 4 bases from J, the junction kept 6 bases outside the gene matches. Looked up from germline, CDR1 is SGHTA and CDR2 is FQGNSA. The CDR3 region has the DNA TGTGCCAGCAGCCCCTGGACTAGCGGGAGTGCAGATACGCAGTATTTT. It specifies CASSPWTSGSADTQYF.

This clonotype was observed a few times. The CDR3 loop reads CASSKDRGEQYF. The CDR3 coding sequence is TGTGCCAGCAGCAAGGACAGGGGCGAGCAGTACTTC. The genes are TRBV5-8 and TRBJ2-7; 9 bases are a match to TRBD1. Germline values: CDR1 SGHTS, CDR2 YDEGEE. CDR3 length equals 12 residues. Trimming at V came to 4 bases and at J to 6 bases, leaving 2 bases not matched to a gene.

This clonotype was observed many times. The chain uses TRBV29-1 and TRBJ2-2; TRBD2 matches at 12 bases. Germline CDR1 is SQVTM and CDR2 is ANQGSEA. The V gene end was trimmed by 7 bases and the J gene end by 6 bases; junction bases not matched to a gene: 9. The CDR3 sequence is 15 residues long. CDR3 DNA: TGCAGCGCCCGGACTAGCGGGACGGGGGCCGGGGAGCTGTTTTTT. Amino acid sequence: CSARTSGTGAGELFF.

V is TRBV5-4 and J is TRBJ2-3; no clear D. CDR3 length: 16 amino acids. Germline values: CDR1 SGHNT, CDR2 YYREEE (reference sequence). V was pared by 0 bases and J by 1 base, with 12 bases between. The DNA for the CDR3 is TGTGCCAGCAGCTTGGCCAGCTGGCCTGGCACAGATACGCAGTATTTT. It translates to CASSLASWPGTDTQYF.